This T cell receptor (beta chain) was obtained from a study of blood T cell repertoires in COVID-19. V was clipped by 3 bases and J by 2 bases; unmatched bases: 0. CDR1 KGHSH and CDR2 LQKENI come from the germline V gene. CDR3 length: 14 residues. The data were produced by immunoSEQ multiplex PCR, yet TCRdb's version contains in-frame clones alone and is incomplete. The sample has approximately 230,000 clones; about nine tenths are singletons. The chain links TRBV18 to TRBJ1-5, with 8 nucleotides matching TRBD1. Sequenced: peripheral blood. The source is a man aged 25 to 45 who had recovered from COVID-19. CDR3 residues: CASSPGQGNQPQHF. The DNA of the CDR3 is TGTGCCAGCTCACCGGGACAGGGCAATCAGCCCCAGCATTTT.